These 4 T cell receptor beta chains came from one sample sequenced in a study of T cell changes during pregnancy in multiple sclerosis. TCRdb's copy holds only in-frame clones and misses some; the assay was immunoSEQ multiplex PCR. The table shows about 98,000 clones, with under 95% occurring only once. Specimen: peripheral blood, collected after pregnancy. The receptors derive from a female donor in good health, enrolled as a control in a pregnancy study.

The rearrangement joins TRBV7-9 to TRBJ2-1; TRBD2 agrees at 7 bases. There are 15 residues in the CDR3. With 4 bases clipped from V and 7 bases from J, the junction kept 10 bases outside the gene matches. In germline, CDR1 is SEHNR, CDR2 FQNEAQ (reference sequence). The CDR3 sequence: CASSSVEAGVNEQFF. CDR3 bases: TGTGCCAGCAGCTCAGTAGAGGCGGGAGTGAATGAGCAGTTCTTC.

The chain links TRBV9 to TRBJ2-3, with TRBD2 matching over 13 bases. The V gene end was trimmed by 8 bases and the J gene end by 5 bases; junction bases not matched to a gene: 5. CDR3 length: 14 residues. Germline V CDR1 and CDR2: SGDLS, YYNGEE. CDR3 bases: TGTGCCAGTGGACTAGCGGGGGCCAAAGATACGCAGTATTTT. The encoded protein is CASGLAGAKDTQYF.

The chain's CDR3 is CASAPYIPSYEQYF. Here the CDR3 DNA reads TGTGCCAGCGCACCCTATATTCCGTCCTACGAGCAGTACTTC. The chain has TRBV27 and TRBJ2-7; D call uncertain. CDR1 and CDR2 (germline): MNHEY, SMNVEV (reference sequence). This CDR3 spans 14 amino acids. V lost 8 bases to trimming and J lost 1 base, with 15 bases between them.

This chain joins TRBV11-3 and TRBJ2-1, with D perhaps matching TRBD1 (5 bases). This CDR3 region has 15 residues. The V end lost 9 bases, the J end lost 4 bases, and 19 bases lay between the germline ends. The germline CDR1 and CDR2 sequences are SGHNT and YENEEA. This CDR3 reads CARGPRGRGYNEQFF. The CDR3 DNA reads as TGTGCCAGGGGCCCTAGGGGCCGAGGATACAATGAGCAGTTCTTC.